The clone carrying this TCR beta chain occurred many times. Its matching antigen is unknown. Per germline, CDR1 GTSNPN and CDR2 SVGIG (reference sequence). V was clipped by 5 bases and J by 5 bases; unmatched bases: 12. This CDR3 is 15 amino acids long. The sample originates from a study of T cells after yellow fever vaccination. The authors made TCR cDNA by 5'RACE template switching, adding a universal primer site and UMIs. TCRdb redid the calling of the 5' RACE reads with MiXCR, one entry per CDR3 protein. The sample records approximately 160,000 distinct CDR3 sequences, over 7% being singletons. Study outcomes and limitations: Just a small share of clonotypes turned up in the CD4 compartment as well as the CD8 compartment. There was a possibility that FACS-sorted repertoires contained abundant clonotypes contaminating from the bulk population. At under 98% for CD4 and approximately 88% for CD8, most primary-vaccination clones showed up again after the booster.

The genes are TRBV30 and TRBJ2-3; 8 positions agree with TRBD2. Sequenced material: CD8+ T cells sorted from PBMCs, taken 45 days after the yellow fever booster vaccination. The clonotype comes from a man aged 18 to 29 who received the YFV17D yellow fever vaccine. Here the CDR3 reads CAWHSGETQIDTQYF. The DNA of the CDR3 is TGTGCCTGGCATAGCGGGGAAACCCAAATAGATACGCAGTATTTT.